The source of this TCR beta chain is a study of T cell repertoires in cytomegalovirus infection. Study information: TCR beta signatures that were public indicated CMV infection and matching HLA type. Regarding the study as a whole: HLA-C-restricted, CMV-specific TCR beta clonotypes were dominant ex vivo.

In TCRdb, the reads were re-called with MiXCR into one record per CDR3 protein. Among 250,000 to 300,000 distinct CDR3 sequences listed, about 15% were seen once. Trimming left V 3 bases short and J 5 bases short, with 19 bases between. Germline V gene lookup returns CDR1 SQVTM and CDR2 ANQGSEA. This CDR3 spans 15 amino acids. The sample holds many counts of this clonotype. Its antigen is still unknown. The clonotype originates from a human donor in good health (CMV status not recorded). Some clones in this sample may be carry-over from other donors' samples. The gene calls are TRBV29-1 and TRBJ1-2; the D is unclear. The sequenced sample was CD8+ T cells from PBMCs. The DNA for the CDR3 is TGCAGCGTTGACCACCCACCGGAGGCCCTATATGGCTACACCTTC. Residues: CSVDHPPEALYGYTF.